This T cell receptor beta chain came from a study of T-cell memory formation after mild COVID-19. Study-wide background: In these data, TCR clusters were largely donor specific. Broader study findings: The study found balanced CD4/CD8 in clones contracting day 15 to 85 and a CD4+ lean in later expanders. Second-wave clones reaching peak frequency on day 37 lacked confirmed SARS-CoV-2 specificity. Of the contracting clones, CD4+ ones lay mainly in CM and EM, and CD8+ ones in EMRA.

Unmatched junction bases numbered 8, after V lost 2 bases and J lost 4 bases. From germline, CDR1 is SGHRS and CDR2 YFSETQ. CDR3 size: 16 residues. In its sample, this clonotype was seen a few times. The antigen remains unidentified. TCRdb re-analysed the 5' RACE reads in MiXCR, keeping a single row per CDR3 protein. There are more than 350,000 distinct CDR3 sequences in the sample; around 20% occur only once, and roughly an eighth lies in the top ten. The receptor comes from an adult woman who had mild COVID-19 (a few samples of this study predate the infection). Cell type and time point are not known. Sample: PBMCs or a T cell subset sorted from them (not recorded which). The chain combines TRBV5-1 with TRBJ2-3; 9 bases align to TRBD2. The CDR3 here is CASSLGTSTGADTQYF. The CDR3 nucleotides are TGCGCCAGCAGCTTAGGGACTAGCACAGGCGCAGATACGCAGTATTTT.